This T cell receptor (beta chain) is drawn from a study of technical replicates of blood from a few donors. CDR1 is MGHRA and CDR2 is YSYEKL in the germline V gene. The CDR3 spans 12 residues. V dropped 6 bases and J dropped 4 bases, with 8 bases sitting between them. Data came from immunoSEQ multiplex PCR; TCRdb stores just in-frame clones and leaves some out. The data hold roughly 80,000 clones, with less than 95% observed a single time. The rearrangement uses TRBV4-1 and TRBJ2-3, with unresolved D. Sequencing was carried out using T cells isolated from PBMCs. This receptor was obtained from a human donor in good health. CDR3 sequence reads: CASSSEADTQYF. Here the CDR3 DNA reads TGCGCCAGCAGTTCTGAGGCAGATACGCAGTATTTT.